This T cell receptor beta chain appears in the sequencing data of a study of blood T cell repertoires in COVID-19. Study context: The study drew acute and convalescent COVID-19 samples from the United States, Italy and Spain. Sources were T cells, B-cell-depleted T cells, or PBMCs; the material itself was cDNA or gDNA.

The V gene end was trimmed by 1 base and the J gene end by 6 bases; junction bases not matched to a gene: 4. Germline V gene data show CDR1 as MGHRA and CDR2 as YSYEKL. This CDR3 has 15 amino acids. In the original processing: By means of reference gene primer amplification, nucleated cell counts were estimated. Profiling relied on immunoSEQ multiplex PCR, and the TCRdb table lists in-frame clones only, not all of them. That table supplies the V and J calls and clone size; D and trimming were determined from the DNA. This table holds about 270,000 clones, approximately 83% found once. Sequenced material: peripheral blood. This clonotype originated in a woman in her 70s with acute or convalescent COVID-19. V is TRBV4-1 and J is TRBJ1-3; 9 positions match TRBD1. The CDR3 sequence is CASSQAGQGPNTIYF. The CDR3 DNA reads TGCGCCAGCAGCCAAGCGGGACAGGGACCAAACACCATATATTTT.